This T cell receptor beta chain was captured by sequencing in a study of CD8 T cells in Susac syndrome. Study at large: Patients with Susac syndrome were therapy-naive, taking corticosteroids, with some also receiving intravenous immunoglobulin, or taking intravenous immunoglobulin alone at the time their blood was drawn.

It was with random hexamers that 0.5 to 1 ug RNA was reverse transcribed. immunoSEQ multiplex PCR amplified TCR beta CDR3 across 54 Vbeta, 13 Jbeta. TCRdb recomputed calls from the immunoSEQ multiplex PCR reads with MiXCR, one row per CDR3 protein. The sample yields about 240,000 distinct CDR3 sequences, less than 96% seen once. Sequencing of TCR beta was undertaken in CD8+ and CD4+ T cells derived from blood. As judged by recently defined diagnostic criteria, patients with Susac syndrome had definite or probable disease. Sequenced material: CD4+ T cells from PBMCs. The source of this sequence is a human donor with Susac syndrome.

The CDR3 coding sequence is TGTGCCAGCACGCGGCAGAGGGCCCAGTACTTC. Translated: CASTRQRAQYF. The V gene is TRBV11-2, the J gene TRBJ2-5; D is perhaps TRBD2 (5 bases). V lost 7 bases to trimming and J lost 9 bases, with 12 bases between them. This CDR3 contains 11 residues. Germline values: CDR1 SGHAT, CDR2 FQNNGV.